This TCR beta chain was retrieved from a study of T cell responses to AZD1222 COVID-19 vaccine (TCRdb year 2021). With respect to the entire study: AZD1222 recipients with second doses at about 4 weeks or about 12 weeks were pooled, because spike-specific TCR depth and breadth did not differ between schedules. Enrollment into the trials was organized by age into subgroups of 18-55, 56-69 and 70-plus years, and those subgroups contained roughly 150, 30 and 60 TCR-sequenced participants, respectively. TCR sequencing covered roughly 230 trial participants: 200 to 220 given two doses of AZD1222 and 26 given two doses of MenACWY control vaccine. Paper-wide results and their limitations: No day 14 peak-response samples were available, so repertoires were characterized only after the peak T cell response. In the small 56-69-year group, the increase in depth fell short of significance, most likely because of low power. Conclusions about previously exposed vaccinees were limited because only six AZD1222 recipients were SARS-CoV-2 seropositive at baseline. A significant rise in spike-specific TCR breadth and depth was observed after two AZD1222 doses relative to day 0 and relative to MenACWY recipients. Reportedly, almost half of the unique spike-specific TCRs recognized epitopes lying outside the regions that are mutated in the B.1.351 and B.1.1.7 variants. CD4 TCRs associated with the vaccine covered the entire spike protein, and the dominant responses were in regions 160-218 and 743-854. Participants were mostly white British and included more females than males, and it was suggested by the authors that clonal diversity may have been underestimated.

This sample's time point label indicates: baseline before first vaccination. Vaccinee samples came from UK trials COV001 and COV002, including a single-blind randomized controlled phase 2/3 trial of AZD1222 (ChAdOx1 nCoV-19) in healthy adults. Trial participant PBMC samples were collected at day 0 and day 28 after the second dose for TCRbeta chain sequencing. The CDR3 regions of human TCRbeta chains were subjected to immunosequencing. For the original study's pipeline: TCRs in the repertoires were compared against a reference library of SARS-CoV-2-specific TCRs that had been generated with the MIRA antigen-specificity platform. Breadth was defined as the fraction of unique TCRs that were SARS-CoV-2-associated. Depth was defined as the fraction of total T cells that were SARS-CoV-2-associated. Each spike-specific TCR was assigned to its reactive spike region and to a CD4 or CD8 class using the MIRA data. Log10-transformed breadth and depth values were compared by one-way ANOVA with Sidak's multiple comparisons tests. TCRdb took over this immuneACCESS table, retaining in-frame rearrangements with V and J assigned. Such tables are incomplete; in checked studies, under half of the missing clones stem from an unresolved V gene, and the remainder is unexplained. Clone size and V and J calls were adopted from that table, with D and trimming inferred from the DNA. Recorded for this sample are approximately 110,000 clones; 80% to 90% of them occurred a single time. The biggest ten clones account for approximately 4.2% of the sample.

About this clone: Its antigen is unknown. No base qualities exist here, and no much larger clone lies one base off it.

The sample in question was peripheral blood, obtained on day 0 of AZD1222 vaccination. The sequence was collected from an adult in good health.

The CDR3 protein: CASSNRRGPEQYF. The nucleotide sequence reads as follows: TGTGCCAGCAGTAACAGGAGGGGTCCCGAGCAGTACTTC. The sequence links TRBV28 to TRBJ2-7; TRBD2 is a possible D gene, resting on 6 matching bases. The germline V gene supplies CDR1 MDHEN and CDR2 SYDVKM. Cut back by 5 bases and 6 bases, the V and J ends lie 14 bases apart. There are 13 amino acids in the CDR3, from cysteine to phenylalanine inclusive. Just the 39-base CDR3 DNA is kept, in frame starting at base 1.